This TCR beta chain was profiled in a study of cytomegalovirus exposure and HLA in healthy donors. Looking at the study overall: Findings of an earlier analysis included about 100 million unique TCR beta sequences from about 180 million T cells. General study results and limits: The study flagged around 160 TCR beta chains as cytomegalovirus-associated. In a later analysis, an Asian-associated ancestry cluster reportedly showed fewer N-insertions than the approximately 660-donor mean. Immune exposure data for these donors was limited to CMV serostatus.

This clone occurred once. Its antigen remains unidentified. The CDR3 length is 15 residues. V lost 6 bases to trimming and J lost 2 bases; unmatched junction nucleotides: 5. Looked up from germline, CDR1 is MNHEY and CDR2 is SVGAGI. PCR amplification relied on 60 Vbeta primers (plus 13 Jbeta primers). Data came from immunoSEQ multiplex PCR; TCRdb stores just in-frame clones and leaves some out. The sample yields about 62,000 clones, about 87% seen once. This TCR was recovered from a man aged 18-30 years in good health and CMV-seronegative. The J gene is TRBJ2-1, the V gene TRBV6-5, with 9 bases that match TRBD1. The material sequenced was PBMCs. The CDR3 DNA is TGTGCCAGCAGGACGGGACAGGGCCCCTACAATGAGCAGTTCTTC. It is translated as CASRTGQGPYNEQFF.